A single sample gave rise to the 17 T cell receptor beta chains below, sequenced in a study of blood T cell repertoires in COVID-19. The data were produced by immunoSEQ multiplex PCR, yet TCRdb's version contains in-frame clones alone and is incomplete. The sample consists of about 130,000 clones, around 85% of them appearing once. Sequenced sample: peripheral blood. The source is a woman in her 50s with acute or convalescent COVID-19.

The rearrangement uses TRBV27 and TRBJ2-5; D might be TRBD1 (6 bases). Deletions cut 1 base from V and 5 bases from J, with 11 bases between. The CDR3 spans 14 residues. CDR1 is MNHEY and CDR2 is SMNVEV in the germline V gene (reference sequence). CDR3 loop: CASSLYPGEETQYF. The CDR3 DNA is TGTGCCAGCAGTTTATATCCAGGGGAGGAGACCCAGTACTTC.

This clone is a singleton in its sample. This rearrangement joins TRBV10-1 to TRBJ1-1, with a weak D call TRBD1 (6 bases). Trimming pared 3 bases from V and 1 base from J, leaving 9 bases between. CDR1 is WNHNN, CDR2 SYGVQD, per germline (reference sequence). This CDR3 region has 14 residues. The CDR3 sequence is CASSEQQGNTEAFF. CDR3 DNA: TGCGCCAGCAGTGAACAACAGGGGAACACTGAAGCTTTCTTT.

This clone has more than one count but fewer than ten. The chain carries TRBV2 and TRBJ1-2; D is uncertain. The V end lost 6 bases, the J end lost 6 bases, and 17 bases lay between the germline ends. Germline lookup yields CDR1 SNHLY and CDR2 FYNNEI. CDR3 size: 14 residues. This CDR3 is CASRASAGGHGYTF. CDR3 DNA: TGTGCCAGCAGGGCCTCCGCGGGAGGGCATGGCTACACCTTC. Complete variable domain (other parts from reference TRBV2 and TRBJ1-2): EPEVTQTPSHQVTQMGQEVILRCVPISNHLYFYWYRQILGQKVEFLVSFYNNEISEKSEIFDDQFSVERPDGSNFTLKIRSTKLEDSAMYFCASRASAGGHGYTFGSGTRLTVV.

Written as DNA, the CDR3 is TGCGCCAGCAGCTCCTTGACAGGGGGCCCGAACACCATATATTTT. It translates to CASSSLTGGPNTIYF. The V call is TRBV5-1, the J call TRBJ1-3; 10 bases agree with TRBD1. The CDR3 length is 15 residues. The trim removed 3 bases at V and 7 bases at J, leaving 7 bases unmatched. Germline V CDR1 and CDR2: SGHRS, YFSETQ.

This clone was seen just once. The chain recombines TRBV2 with TRBJ2-3; 7 nucleotides agree with TRBD2. With 6 bases clipped from V and 4 bases from J, the junction kept 10 bases outside the gene matches. The CDR3 extends over 15 amino acids. CDR1 SNHLY and CDR2 FYNNEI come from the germline V gene. CDR3 loop: CASRDPGGEADTQYF. CDR3 nucleotides: TGTGCCAGCAGAGACCCTGGGGGGGAGGCAGATACGCAGTATTTT.

The chain is built from TRBV29-1 and TRBJ2-1; 7 bases line up with TRBD2. V was pared by 1 base and J by 10 bases, with 13 bases of the junction left unmatched. The CDR3 extends over 15 amino acids. Germline CDR1 SQVTM, CDR2 ANQGSEA. CDR3 protein: CSVEVRAGILREQFF. In DNA, the CDR3 is TGCAGCGTTGAAGTAAGAGCGGGGATCCTGAGGGAGCAGTTCTTC.

In its sample, this clone was seen once. The J gene is TRBJ1-5, the V gene TRBV6-2 or TRBV6-3, with TRBD1 as a possible D gene (5 bases). The germline gives CDR1 MNHEY, CDR2 SVGEGT. The CDR3 loop spans 17 amino acids. Trimming cost V 5 bases and J 0 bases, with 17 bases left between them. In DNA, the CDR3 is TGTGCCAGCAGTGACGATCCCCGCAGGGCTAGCAATCAGCCCCAGCATTTT. This encodes CASSDDPRRASNQPQHF.

J is TRBJ1-1 and V is TRBV5-6, with a possible D match to TRBD1 (5 bases). V shed 5 bases and J shed 0 bases, with 8 bases lying between them. Germline CDR1 and CDR2: SGHDT and YYEEEE. This CDR3 comprises 13 residues. The CDR3 sequence is CASRGQMNTEAFF. The CDR3 DNA sequence: TGTGCCAGCAGGGGGCAGATGAACACTGAAGCTTTCTTT.

This rearrangement joins TRBV27 to TRBJ1-1; D might be TRBD1 (5 bases). This CDR3 comprises 14 residues. Germline loops: CDR1 MNHEY, CDR2 SMNVEV (reference sequence). V was cut by 3 bases and J by 2 bases, with 10 bases left in between. The DNA for the CDR3 is TGTGCCAGCAGTTTCCGGGGGGAAAACACTGAAGCTTTCTTT. Its protein product is CASSFRGENTEAFF.

The V gene is TRBV27, the J gene TRBJ2-6; weak D call: TRBD2 (6 bases). The CDR3 has 16 residues. Germline V lookup: CDR1 MNHEY, CDR2 SMNVEV (reference sequence). Trimming left V 4 bases short and J 2 bases short, with 12 bases between. DNA of the CDR3: TGTGCCAGCAGTTCGAGGGGCGGGGCTGGGGCCAACGTCCTGACTTTC. Encoded protein: CASSSRGGAGANVLTF.

V usage is TRBV2 and J usage is TRBJ1-6; weak D call: TRBD1 (5 bases). V dropped 4 bases and J dropped 11 bases, with 18 bases sitting between them. Germline loops: CDR1 SNHLY, CDR2 FYNNEI. The CDR3 covers 15 residues. The DNA for the CDR3 is TGTGCCAGCAGTGGCATGGGACTGGCGGGTCCACCCCTCCACTTT. It is translated as CASSGMGLAGPPLHF.

The chain joins TRBV12-3 or TRBV12-4 to TRBJ1-2; weak D call: TRBD1 (6 bases). V shed 5 bases and J shed 8 bases, with 15 bases lying between them. CDR3 length: 13 amino acids. DNA for the CDR3: TGTGCCAGCAGTAGATCGCCAGGGGAAGGCTACACCTTC. Translation gives CASSRSPGEGYTF.

The rearrangement links TRBV7-7 to TRBJ2-3; 8 bases are shared with TRBD1. This CDR3 has 15 amino acids. Germline CDR1 is SSHAT and CDR2 is FNYEAQ (reference sequence). After removal of 8 bases from V and 1 base from J, the junction contained 8 bases not matched to a gene. The CDR3 DNA sequence: TGTGCCAGCTCCCTTGGGACAGGACGCACAGATACGCAGTATTTT. Its translation: CASSLGTGRTDTQYF.

The J gene is TRBJ2-7, the V gene TRBV27, with 9 bases fitting TRBD2. Germline values: CDR1 MNHEY, CDR2 SMNVEV (reference sequence). The CDR3 has 14 residues. The V gene end was trimmed by 3 bases and the J gene end by 6 bases; junction bases not matched to a gene: 6. DNA of the CDR3: TGTGCCAGCAGTTTTCAAGCGGGGGGTTCCGAGCAGTACTTC. It codes for CASSFQAGGSEQYF.

This clone showed up just once. V gene TRBV28 combines with J gene TRBJ1-2; 7 bases agree with TRBD1. The CDR3 spans 13 residues. Germline V gives CDR1 MDHEN, CDR2 SYDVKM. V lost 5 bases and J lost 4; bases outside the gene matches: 4. The CDR3 loop is CASSEQGGYGYTF. CDR3 sequence (DNA): TGTGCCAGCAGTGAGCAGGGGGGCTATGGCTACACCTTC.

V gene TRBV6-5 combines with J gene TRBJ2-1; D is possibly TRBD1 (6 bases). V gave up 8 bases and J gave up 6 bases, with 20 bases separating them. The CDR3 is made up of 15 amino acids. Germline-derived CDR1 and CDR2 are MNHEY and SVGAGI. The CDR3: CASGIPGQKLNEQFF. The CDR3, as DNA: TGTGCCAGCGGAATTCCTGGACAGAAACTCAATGAGCAGTTCTTC.

CDR3 bases: TGTGCCAGCAGCTCCGGACAGCTCTCTGGAAACACCATATATTTT. This codes for CASSSGQLSGNTIYF. The rearrangement links TRBV2 to TRBJ1-3; a weak D match, TRBD1 (6 bases). From germline, CDR1 is SNHLY and CDR2 FYNNEI. V lost 6 bases, J lost 0 bases, and 12 bases lay in between. The CDR3 extends over 15 amino acids.